The present entry profiles one T cell receptor (beta chain) with its context. Its antigen is as yet unknown. The investigators reverse transcribed all of the isolated RNA, so they sequenced expressed TCRB transcripts. The method was immunoSEQ multiplex PCR; TCRdb's version includes in-frame clones alone and lacks a portion of them. The table records hundreds of thousands of clones, 15% of them present only once. These data originate in a study of beta chain features in type 1 diabetes. CD45RO/CCR7/CD25/CD127/CD95/CD27 staining was used to isolate CD4+ naive, central memory, regulatory and stem cell-like memory cells by sorting. Overall study findings and caveats: Cells that show high TCR expression could be over-represented by cDNA sequencing.

This receptor was obtained from a man in his late teens or twenties in good health. Source material: naive CD4+ T cells from blood.

The CDR3 loop reads CATSGSPADTQYF. The DNA for the CDR3 is TGTGCCACTAGCGGGAGTCCCGCGGATACGCAGTATTTT. The chain uses TRBV9 and TRBJ2-3; TRBD2 matches at 10 bases. Per the germline V gene, CDR1 is SGDLS and CDR2 is YYNGEE. The V gene end was trimmed by 9 bases and the J gene end by 6 bases; junction bases not matched to a gene: 7. This CDR3 has 13 amino acids. The full variable domain, in which reference TRBV9 and TRBJ2-3 provide the parts outside the CDR3, is DSGVTQTPKHLITATGQRVTLRCSPRSGDLSVYWYQQSLDQGLQFLIQYYNGEERAKGNILERFSAQQFPDLHSELNLSSLELGDSALYFCATSGSPADTQYFGPGTRLTVL.